This is a list of T cell receptor beta chains from one sample in a study of blood T cell repertoires in COVID-19. Assay: immunoSEQ multiplex PCR; the TCRdb copy retains only in-frame clones and omits some. The sample shows 250,000 to 300,000 clones, around 85% of them seen only once. Sequencing was done on a sample of peripheral blood. Receptors originate from a woman aged 25-40 years with COVID-19, enrolled during active disease. CDR3s include the opening cysteine and the closing phenylalanine or tryptophan. A D gene is named only where the DNA matches it firmly. Only part of the rows carry a size: once, few, many, or a class if the clone is expanded.

abundance	j_gene	d_gene	v_gene	CDR3aa	CDR3nt
.	TRBJ1-5	TRBD1	TRBV13	CASSFRTGNQPQHF	TGTGCCAGCAGCTTCCGGACAGGGAATCAGCCCCAGCATTTT
.	TRBJ1-1	.	TRBV5-1	CASSLAHGTEAFF	TGCGCCAGCAGCTTGGCCCACGGGACTGAAGCTTTCTTT
.	TRBJ2-4	.	TRBV5-1	CASSSAGDRGKNIQYF	TGCGCCAGCAGCTCAGCAGGGGATCGCGGCAAAAACATTCAGTACTTC
.	TRBJ2-1	.	TRBV4-1	CASSRVVAGSSYNEQFF	TGCGCCAGCAGCCGAGTCGTGGCGGGATCCTCCTACAATGAGCAGTTCTTC
few	TRBJ1-2	.	TRBV3-1/TRBV3-2	CASSRGEGRGGYTF	TGTGCCAGCAGCCGGGGGGAGGGGCGCGGTGGCTACACCTTC
.	TRBJ2-2	.	TRBV7-9	CASSFRGAGTGELFF	TGTGCCAGCAGCTTCCGGGGGGCCGGGACCGGGGAGCTGTTTTTT
.	TRBJ2-4	TRBD1	TRBV5-4	CASSLGDRVAKNIQYF	TGTGCCAGCAGCTTGGGGGACAGGGTGGCCAAAAACATTCAGTACTTC
.	TRBJ1-5	.	TRBV2	CASSGASSNQPQHF	TGTGCCAGCAGTGGGGCGTCAAGCAATCAGCCCCAGCATTTT
.	TRBJ2-1	TRBD2	TRBV9	CASSVDGLAGGPPFF	TGTGCCAGCAGCGTAGATGGGCTAGCGGGGGGGCCGCCGTTCTTC
.	TRBJ2-1	TRBD2	TRBV4-1	CASSALAGGGDEQFF	TGCGCCAGCAGCGCACTAGCGGGGGGCGGCGATGAGCAGTTCTTC
.	TRBJ2-4	TRBD1	TRBV3-1/TRBV3-2	CASSPTGTANIQYF	TGTGCCAGCAGCCCCACCGGGACAGCAAACATTCAGTACTTC
.	TRBJ1-5	.	TRBV27	CASSFTGLSNQPQHF	TGTGCCAGCAGTTTTACAGGGTTGAGCAATCAGCCCCAGCATTTT
.	TRBJ2-2	.	TRBV7-2	CASSLGQLNTGELFF	TGTGCCAGCAGCCTCGGACAGTTGAACACCGGGGAGCTGTTTTTT
.	TRBJ1-2	.	TRBV10-3	CAITPQNNYGYTF	TGTGCCATCACCCCACAGAATAACTATGGCTACACCTTC
.	TRBJ2-2	TRBD2	TRBV9	CASSVRLAGNGELFF	TGTGCCAGCAGCGTCCGACTAGCGGGGAACGGGGAGCTGTTTTTT
.	TRBJ1-5	TRBD1	TRBV10-2	CASRGQGGNQPQHF	TGCGCCAGCAGGGGACAGGGGGGCAATCAGCCCCAGCATTTT
.	TRBJ1-4	.	TRBV30	CAWMGEKLFF	TGTGCCTGGATGGGCGAAAAACTGTTTTTT